These T cell receptor beta chains were read from a single sample in a study of identifying expanded T cells in peripheral blood. Some clones are missing from TCRdb's copy, which holds only in-frame ones; the method was immunoSEQ multiplex PCR. The repertoire holds approximately 79,000 clones, with roughly nine tenths as singletons. Sequencing input: blood. The receptor set was obtained from a person between 18 and 69 years old in good health. Both conserved end residues are part of each CDR3. A D gene is named only where the DNA matches it firmly.

d_call v_call cdr3_aa
NA TRBV28 CASSSLFSAYF
NA TRBV28 CASSLKGRKRDEQYF
TRBD2 TRBV5-1 CASSIGQGLAGVDTQYF
TRBD2 TRBV6-6 CASSLGLVRLFF
NA TRBV5-1 CASSPDISDTQYF
TRBD1 TRBV6-6 CASSPVKQGMDGYTF
TRBD2 TRBV5-1 CASSLLLAGGHQDTQYF
NA TRBV29-1 CSVFDRTGRDTDTQYF
NA TRBV18 CASSPDQGRYGYTF
NA TRBV28 CASSRGVGNQETQYF
TRBD1 TRBV19 CASSTRQGEAFF
NA TRBV11-2 CASSFGNGPGYEQFF
NA TRBV7-2 CASSLGSGNNEQFF
NA TRBV28 CASSLAGAPGANVLTF
TRBD2 TRBV11-2 CASSSLAGGGETQYF
NA TRBV6-1 CASSESSEKEQFF
NA TRBV25-1 CASSELNEETQYF
NA TRBV19 CASSILLGRQETQYF